A single sample gave rise to the 12 T cell receptor beta chains below, sequenced in a study of cytomegalovirus exposure and HLA in healthy donors. The PCR had 60 Vbeta and 13 Jbeta primers. Clones were read by immunoSEQ multiplex PCR, and TCRdb kept only the in-frame ones, dropping some. The data hold 150,000 to 200,000 clones, with around 77% observed a single time. Sample: PBMCs. These receptors came from a young man in good health and CMV-seronegative.

The V call is TRBV23-1, the J call TRBJ2-5; 7 nucleotides match TRBD1. TRBV23-1 is given ORF status, its function remaining uncertain. Losses at the gene ends were 7 bases for V and 4 bases for J; bases not matched to a gene: 15. The CDR3 sequence is 16 residues long. CDR3 nucleotide sequence: TGCGCCAGCACCCGACAGGGATATTCGAAGGGAGAGACCCAGTACTTC. It encodes CASTRQGYSKGETQYF.

The chain has TRBV7-2 and TRBJ2-7; D possibly corresponds to TRBD2 (5 bases). This CDR3 region has 14 residues. Germline CDR1 SGHTA, CDR2 FQGNSA. Trimming removed 0 bases from V and 1 base from J, with 7 bases in between. Written as DNA, the CDR3 is TGTGCCAGCAGCTTAGCTCCGGGATCCTACGAGCAGTACTTC. Translation: CASSLAPGSYEQYF.

This rearrangement joins TRBV28 to TRBJ2-1; D may be TRBD1 (6 bases). Germline CDR1 is MDHEN and CDR2 is SYDVKM. V gave up 5 bases and J gave up 12 bases, with 14 bases separating them. The CDR3 contains 12 residues. The CDR3 DNA is TGTGCCAGCAGTCTCTTCCTAGGGGGGCAGTTCTTC. Translating gives CASSLFLGGQFF.

This chain links TRBV9 with TRBJ2-3; TRBD2 matches at 15 bases. There are 16 residues in the CDR3. CDR1 SGDLS and CDR2 YYNGEE come from the germline V gene. V dropped 6 bases and J dropped 5; count of bases not matched to a gene: 7. The CDR3 loop reads CASTQGLAGGLDTQYF. CDR3 sequence (DNA): TGTGCCAGCACCCAGGGACTAGCGGGAGGACTAGATACGCAGTATTTT.

This CDR3 reads CASSFSGQGSNQPQHF. The DNA of the CDR3 is TGTGCCAGTAGTTTTTCAGGACAGGGAAGCAATCAGCCCCAGCATTTT. The V gene is TRBV19, the J gene TRBJ1-5, with TRBD1 identical over 8 bases. This CDR3 contains 16 residues. Germline values: CDR1 LNHDA, CDR2 SQIVND (reference sequence). Trimming took 5 bases from V and 1 from J; bases not matched to a gene: 7.

The chain couples TRBV9 to TRBJ1-1; no definite D call. Trimming removed 4 bases at V and 5 bases at J, with 12 bases between. Germline V gene data show CDR1 as SGDLS and CDR2 as YYNGEE. This CDR3 has 13 residues. The CDR3 sequence: CASSLRHWTEAFF. CDR3 bases: TGTGCCAGCAGCTTAAGACATTGGACTGAAGCTTTCTTT.

The chain joins TRBV2 to TRBJ1-1, with D possibly TRBD1 on 5 matching bases. CDR3 length: 12 residues. Trimming took 7 bases from V and 3 from J, leaving 9 bases between them. Germline V lookup: CDR1 SNHLY, CDR2 FYNNEI. The CDR3 DNA sequence: TGTGCCAGCATACTCAGGGACACTGAAGCTTTCTTT. Encoded protein: CASILRDTEAFF.

The chain uses TRBV7-8 and TRBJ1-6; TRBD1 agrees at 11 bases. This CDR3 contains 15 residues. Germline CDR1 SGHVS, CDR2 FQNEAQ. J was trimmed by 10 bases and V by 5 bases; bases with no gene match: 7. The CDR3 here is CASSPGTGGRSPLHF. CDR3 in DNA: TGTGCCAGCAGCCCCGGGACAGGGGGACGATCACCCCTCCACTTT.

This chain joins TRBV29-1 and TRBJ1-2; D is undetermined. Germline lookup yields CDR1 SQVTM and CDR2 ANQGSEA. V gave up 3 bases and J gave up 8 bases, with 4 bases separating them. The CDR3 sequence is 9 residues long. The CDR3 DNA reads as TGCAGCGTTGACTTGGGCTACACCTTC. This sequence encodes CSVDLGYTF. The whole variable domain, remainder taken from reference TRBV29-1 and TRBJ1-2, is SAVISQKPSRDICQRGTSLTIQCQVDSQVTMMFWYRQQPGQSLTLIATANQGSEATYESGFVIDKFPISRPNLTFSTLTVSNMSPEDSSIYLCSVDLGYTFGSGTRLTVV.

This chain uses TRBV7-9 with TRBJ2-7; tentatively, D is TRBD2 (5 bases). The CDR3 spans 16 residues. Trimming took off 4 bases at V and 0 bases at J, with 16 bases between the two ends. Germline values: CDR1 SEHNR, CDR2 FQNEAQ (reference sequence). The CDR3 DNA sequence: TGTGCCAGCAGCTCACTACTAGGGCCGCTCTCCTACGAGCAGTACTTC. This encodes CASSSLLGPLSYEQYF.

The chain carries TRBV5-4 and TRBJ1-1, with D tentatively TRBD1 (5 bases). The CDR3 is 15 amino acids. From germline, CDR1 is SGHNT and CDR2 YYREEE (reference sequence). Trimming stripped 3 bases from V and 4 bases from J, with 16 bases between. The CDR3 bases are TGTGCCAGCAGCTCAAAAGACAGATCGGGCACTGAAGCTTTCTTT. Its translation is CASSSKDRSGTEAFF. Full variable domain (outside the CDR3, taken from reference TRBV5-4 and TRBJ1-1): ETGVTQSPTHLIKTRGQQVTLRCSSQSGHNTVSWYQQALGQGPQFIFQYYREEENGRGNFPPRFSGLQFPNYSSELNVNALELDDSALYLCASSSKDRSGTEAFFGQGTRLTVV.

V usage is TRBV27 and J usage is TRBJ2-7, with unresolved D. The CDR3 loop spans 13 amino acids. Trimming removed 4 bases at V and 1 base at J, with 8 bases between. The germline CDR1 and CDR2 sequences are MNHEY and SMNVEV (reference sequence). CDR3: CASSYGRSYEQYF. CDR3 bases: TGTGCCAGCAGTTACGGCAGGTCCTACGAGCAGTACTTC.